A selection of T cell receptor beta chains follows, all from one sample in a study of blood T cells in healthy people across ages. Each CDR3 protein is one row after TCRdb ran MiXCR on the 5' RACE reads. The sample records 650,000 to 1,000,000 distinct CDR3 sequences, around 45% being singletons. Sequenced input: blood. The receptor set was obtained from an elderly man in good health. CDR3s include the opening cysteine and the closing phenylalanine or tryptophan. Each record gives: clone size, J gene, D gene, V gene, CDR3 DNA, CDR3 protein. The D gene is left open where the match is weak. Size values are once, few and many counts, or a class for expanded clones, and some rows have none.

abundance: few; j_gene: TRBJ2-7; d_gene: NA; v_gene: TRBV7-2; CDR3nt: TGTGCCAGCAGCTCACCTCGGGACCTCTACGAGCAGTACTTC; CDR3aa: CASSSPRDLYEQYF
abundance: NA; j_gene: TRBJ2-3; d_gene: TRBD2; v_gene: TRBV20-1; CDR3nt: TGCAGTGCTAGCCCTAGCGGGAGAACAGATACGCAGTATTTT; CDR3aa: CSASPSGRTDTQYF
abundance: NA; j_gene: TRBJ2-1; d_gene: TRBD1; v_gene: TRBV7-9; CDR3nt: TGTGCCAGCAGCTCCTTACTGACAGGGGGCAAAAATGAGCAGTTCTTC; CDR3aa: CASSSLLTGGKNEQFF
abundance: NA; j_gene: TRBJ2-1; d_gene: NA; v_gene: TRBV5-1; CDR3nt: TGCGCCAGCAGCTTGACGGGTCCCTCTGGCGGGGTCCCGTCCGGTGAGCAGTTCTTC; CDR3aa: CASSLTGPSGGVPSGEQFF
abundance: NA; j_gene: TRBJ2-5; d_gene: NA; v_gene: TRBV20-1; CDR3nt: TGCAGTTCGGTAGGGTACCAAGAGACCCAGTACTTC; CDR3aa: CSSVGYQETQYF
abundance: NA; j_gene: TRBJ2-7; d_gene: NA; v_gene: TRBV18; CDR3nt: TGTGCCAGCTCACCACGGCGGGTCTCCTACGAGCAGTACTTC; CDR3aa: CASSPRRVSYEQYF
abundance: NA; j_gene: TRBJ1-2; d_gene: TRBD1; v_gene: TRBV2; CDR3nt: TGTGCCAGCAGTGAGGAAGGGGGCGGGTCTGACGGCTACACCTTC; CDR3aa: CASSEEGGGSDGYTF
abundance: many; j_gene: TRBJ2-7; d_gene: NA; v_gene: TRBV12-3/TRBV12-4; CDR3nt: TGTGCCAGCAGTTTACATAACTACGAGCAGTACTTC; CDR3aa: CASSLHNYEQYF
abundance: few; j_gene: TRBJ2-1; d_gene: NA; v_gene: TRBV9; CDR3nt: TGTGCCAGCAGCGTAGCCCCGGATTCCTACAATGAGCAGTTCTTC; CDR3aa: CASSVAPDSYNEQFF
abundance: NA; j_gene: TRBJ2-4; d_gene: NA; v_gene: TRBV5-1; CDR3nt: TGCGCCAGCAGCCCCAGACAGGACCTAGCCAAAAACATTCAGTACTTC; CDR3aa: CASSPRQDLAKNIQYF
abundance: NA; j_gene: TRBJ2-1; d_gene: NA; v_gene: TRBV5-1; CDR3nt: TGCGCCAGCAGCTTCGGGACTCTAACCTACAATGAGCAGTTCTTC; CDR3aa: CASSFGTLTYNEQFF
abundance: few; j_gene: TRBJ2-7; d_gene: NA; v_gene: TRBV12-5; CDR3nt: TGTGCTAGTGGCCGGGACACCTCCTATGAGCAGTACTTC; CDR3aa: CASGRDTSYEQYF
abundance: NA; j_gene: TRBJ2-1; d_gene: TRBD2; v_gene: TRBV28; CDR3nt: TGTGCCAGCAACCCTCTGGAAGCGGGGGCCCTCGTGGAGCAGTTCTTC; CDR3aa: CASNPLEAGALVEQFF
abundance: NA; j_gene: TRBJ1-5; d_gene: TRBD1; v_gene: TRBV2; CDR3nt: TGTGCCAGCAACCTGGGACAGAGCAATCAGCCCCAGCATTTT; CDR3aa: CASNLGQSNQPQHF
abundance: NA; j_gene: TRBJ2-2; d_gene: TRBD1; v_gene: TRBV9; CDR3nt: TGTGCCAGCAGCATCCGAGAACAGGGGGTAGGCGGGGAGCTGTTTTTT; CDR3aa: CASSIREQGVGGELFF
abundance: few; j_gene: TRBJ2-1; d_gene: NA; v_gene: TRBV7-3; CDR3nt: TGTGCCAGCAGCCCCCAAGGGGGGCTCGGCTACAATGAGCAGTTCTTC; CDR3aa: CASSPQGGLGYNEQFF
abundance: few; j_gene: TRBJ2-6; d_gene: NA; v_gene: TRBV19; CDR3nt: TGTGCCAGTACGGGACGACCGAGCTCTGGGGCCAACGTCCTGACTTTC; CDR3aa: CASTGRPSSGANVLTF
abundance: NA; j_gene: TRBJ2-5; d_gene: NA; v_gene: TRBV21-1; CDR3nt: TGTGCCAGCAGCAAACTATTGGCAGCCCGCCACCAAGAGACCCAGTACTTC; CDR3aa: CASSKLLAARHQETQYF
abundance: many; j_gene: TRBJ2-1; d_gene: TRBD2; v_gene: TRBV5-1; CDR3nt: TGCGCCAGCAGCTTCGGGACTAGCGGGGACAATGAGCAGTTCTTC; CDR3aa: CASSFGTSGDNEQFF
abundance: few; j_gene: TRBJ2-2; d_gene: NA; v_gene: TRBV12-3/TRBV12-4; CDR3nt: TGTGCCAGCAGCGCCCTAAGGGGGGCCGGGGAGCTGTTTTTT; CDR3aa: CASSALRGAGELFF
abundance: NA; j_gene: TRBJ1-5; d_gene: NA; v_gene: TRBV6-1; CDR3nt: TGTGCCAGCAGTTGGACAGTTCTCGGCAATCAGCCCCAGCATTTT; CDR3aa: CASSWTVLGNQPQHF
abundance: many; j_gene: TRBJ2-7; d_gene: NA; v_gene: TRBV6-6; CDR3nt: TGTGCCAGCACAGGGAGCTCCTACGAGCAGTACTTC; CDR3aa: CASTGSSYEQYF
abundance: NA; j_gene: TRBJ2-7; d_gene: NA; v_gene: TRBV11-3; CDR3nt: TGTGCCAGCAGCTTGCGGTCCACAGGGTTTTCCTACGAGCAGTACTTC; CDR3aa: CASSLRSTGFSYEQYF
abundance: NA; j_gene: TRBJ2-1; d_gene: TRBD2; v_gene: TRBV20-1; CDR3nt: TGCAGTGCTGTGTTTAGCGGGAGGTATGGGACCCAGTTCTTC; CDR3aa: CSAVFSGRYGTQFF
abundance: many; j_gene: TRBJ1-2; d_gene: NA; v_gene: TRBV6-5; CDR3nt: TGTGCCAGCGGAATTAAACCGAACTATGGCTACACCTTC; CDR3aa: CASGIKPNYGYTF
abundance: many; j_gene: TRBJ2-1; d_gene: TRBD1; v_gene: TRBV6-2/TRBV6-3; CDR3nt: TGTGCCACCTCGTGGGCAGGGGGTGGGGATGAGCAGTTCTTC; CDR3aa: CATSWAGGGDEQFF
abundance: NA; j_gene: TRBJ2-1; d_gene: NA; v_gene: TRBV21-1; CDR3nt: TGTGCCAGCAGCTCACTAGCGGGTACCTATGAGCAGTTCTTC; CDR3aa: CASSSLAGTYEQFF
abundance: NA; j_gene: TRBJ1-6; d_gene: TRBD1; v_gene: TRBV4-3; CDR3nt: TGCGCCAGCAGCACCCGGACAGGAGGCAGTAATTCACCCCTCCACTTT; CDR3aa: CASSTRTGGSNSPLHF
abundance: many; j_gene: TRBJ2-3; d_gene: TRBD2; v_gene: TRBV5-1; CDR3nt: TGTGCCAGCAGTTTAGCGGGAGCGGATACGCAGTATTTT; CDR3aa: CASSLAGADTQYF
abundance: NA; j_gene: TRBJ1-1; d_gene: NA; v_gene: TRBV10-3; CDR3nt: TGTGCCTCAAAGGAACTGAGTAACACTGAAGCTTTCTTT; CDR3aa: CASKELSNTEAFF
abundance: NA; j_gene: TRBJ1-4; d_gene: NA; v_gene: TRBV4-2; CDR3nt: TGTGCCAGCAGCCAGGAGATTCGGGGTGAAGGAGAAAAACTGTTTTTT; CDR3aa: CASSQEIRGEGEKLFF
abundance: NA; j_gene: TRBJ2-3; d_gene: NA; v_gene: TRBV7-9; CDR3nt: TGTGCCAGCAGCTTTATGATCGCAGATACGCAGTATTTT; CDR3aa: CASSFMIADTQYF
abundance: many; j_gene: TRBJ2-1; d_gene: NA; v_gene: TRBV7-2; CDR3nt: TGTGCCAGCAGCTTAGGACTAGGGGGGGCCAATGAGCAGTTCTTC; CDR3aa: CASSLGLGGANEQFF
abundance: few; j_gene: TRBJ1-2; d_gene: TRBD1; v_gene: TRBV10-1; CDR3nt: TGCGCCAGCAGTGTCGACAGGGGGGACGGCTACACCTTC; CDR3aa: CASSVDRGDGYTF
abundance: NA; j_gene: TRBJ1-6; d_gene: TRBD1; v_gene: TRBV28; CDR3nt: TGTGCCAGCAGTCCAGGACAGGGGAGGGATTCACCCCTCCACTTT; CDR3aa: CASSPGQGRDSPLHF
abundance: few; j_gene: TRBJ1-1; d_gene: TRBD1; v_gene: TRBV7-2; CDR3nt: TGTGCCAGCAGCGGAACGACAGGGGGCACTGAAGCTTTCTTT; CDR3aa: CASSGTTGGTEAFF
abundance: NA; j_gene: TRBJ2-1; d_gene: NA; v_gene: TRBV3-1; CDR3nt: TGTGCCAGCAGCCAAGGGCGAGAACGGGAGCAGTTCTTC; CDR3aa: CASSQGREREQFF
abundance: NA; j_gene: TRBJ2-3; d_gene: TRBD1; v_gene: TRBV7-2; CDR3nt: TGTGCCTGCAGCTTAGACAGGGGGAGGGCGCCTACGCAGTATTTT; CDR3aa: CACSLDRGRAPTQYF
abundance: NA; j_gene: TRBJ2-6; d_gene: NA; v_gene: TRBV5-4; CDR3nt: TGTGCCAGCAGCTTGCCCATATCCGGGGCCAACGTCCTGACTTTC; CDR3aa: CASSLPISGANVLTF
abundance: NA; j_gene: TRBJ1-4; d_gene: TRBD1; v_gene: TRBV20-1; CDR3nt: TGCAGTGCTTACCAGCAACCAGGGGGGAAGGGAGAAAAACTGTTTTTT; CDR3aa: CSAYQQPGGKGEKLFF
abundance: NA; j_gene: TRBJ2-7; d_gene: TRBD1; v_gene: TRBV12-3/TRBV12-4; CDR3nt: TGTGCCAGCAGTTTCAGGACAGGGGGCACCGACGAGCAGTACTTC; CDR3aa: CASSFRTGGTDEQYF
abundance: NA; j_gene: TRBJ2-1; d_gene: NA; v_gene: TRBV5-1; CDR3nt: TGCGCCAGCAGCTTGGGGACAGTAGGCAATGAGCAGTTCTTC; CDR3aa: CASSLGTVGNEQFF
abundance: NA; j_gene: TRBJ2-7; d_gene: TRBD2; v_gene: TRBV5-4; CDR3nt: TGTGCCAGCAGCTTGGGGGGACTAGCGGACGAGCAGTACTTC; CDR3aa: CASSLGGLADEQYF
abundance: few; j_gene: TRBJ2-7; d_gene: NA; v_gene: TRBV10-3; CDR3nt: TGTGCCATCGCTAGCTATCCCTACGAGCAGTACTTC; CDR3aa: CAIASYPYEQYF
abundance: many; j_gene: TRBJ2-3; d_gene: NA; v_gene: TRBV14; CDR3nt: TGTGCCAGCAGCCAAGCGGGACAAAGGACGGCGCAGTATTTT; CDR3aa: CASSQAGQRTAQYF
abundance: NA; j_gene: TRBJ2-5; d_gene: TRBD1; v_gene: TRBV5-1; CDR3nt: TGCGCCAGCAGCTTGGCCGGGGACAGACAAGAGACCCAGTACTTC; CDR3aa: CASSLAGDRQETQYF
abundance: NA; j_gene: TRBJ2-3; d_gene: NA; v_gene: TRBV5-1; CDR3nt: TGCGCCAGCAGCTTGGATACAGCGGGCCTAGGAGATACGCAGTATTTT; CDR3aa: CASSLDTAGLGDTQYF
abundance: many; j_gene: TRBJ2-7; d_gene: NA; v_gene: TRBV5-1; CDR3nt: TGCGCCGTACTCCGGGACCTCAAGTGGTACGAGCAGTACTTC; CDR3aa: CAVLRDLKWYEQYF
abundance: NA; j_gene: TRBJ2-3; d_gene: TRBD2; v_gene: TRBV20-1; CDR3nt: TGCAGTGCTAGAGATTCGGAGCGGGAGCTTATAGATACGCAGTATTTT; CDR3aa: CSARDSERELIDTQYF
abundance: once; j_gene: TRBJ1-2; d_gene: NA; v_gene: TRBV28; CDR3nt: TGTGCCAGCAGCCCACCGGAGCGGCTGGGATATGGCTACACCTTC; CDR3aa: CASSPPERLGYGYTF
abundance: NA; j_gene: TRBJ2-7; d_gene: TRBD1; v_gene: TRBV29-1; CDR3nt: TGCAGCGGTAGGGGACAGACCTACGAGCAGTACTTC; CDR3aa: CSGRGQTYEQYF